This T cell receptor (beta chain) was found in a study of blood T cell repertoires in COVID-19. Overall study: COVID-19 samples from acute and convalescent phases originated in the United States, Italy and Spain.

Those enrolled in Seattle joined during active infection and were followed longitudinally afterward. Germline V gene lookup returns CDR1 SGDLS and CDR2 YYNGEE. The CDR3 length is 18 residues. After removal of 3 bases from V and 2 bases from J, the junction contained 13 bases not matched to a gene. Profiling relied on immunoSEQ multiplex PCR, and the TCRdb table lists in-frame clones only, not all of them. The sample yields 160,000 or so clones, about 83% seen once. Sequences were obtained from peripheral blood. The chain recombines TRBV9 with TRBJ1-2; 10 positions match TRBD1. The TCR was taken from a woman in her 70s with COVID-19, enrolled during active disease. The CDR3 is CASSERAGTGELNYGYTF. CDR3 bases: TGTGCCAGCAGCGAACGAGCTGGGACAGGGGAATTAAACTATGGCTACACCTTC.